The 22 T cell receptor beta chains in this list originate from one sample, sequenced in a study of OX40 agonist ivuxolimab in advanced cancers. Here immunoSEQ multiplex PCR was the method, and the copy in TCRdb shows in-frame clones only, minus some. The repertoire includes about 65,000 clones, about 90% of them detected once, and 1.5% to 2% sits in the top ten. This material consisted of CD4+ or CD8+ T cells sorted from blood, taken in a trial of the OX40 agonist ivuxolimab. The source is an adult with an advanced solid tumor such as melanoma, head and neck, liver or kidney cancer.

The rearrangement uses TRBV5-8 and TRBJ2-3; 7 bases are a match to TRBD2. The CDR3 runs to 15 residues. V lost 3 bases to trimming and J lost 1 base; unmatched junction nucleotides: 5. Per the germline V gene, CDR1 is SGHTS and CDR2 is YDEGEE. CDR3 coding DNA: TGTGCCAGCAGCTCGGGGGGTGGCGGCACAGATACGCAGTATTTT. This gives the protein CASSSGGGGTDTQYF.

The J gene is TRBJ2-5, the V gene TRBV2; 9 bases line up with TRBD1. Germline values: CDR1 SNHLY, CDR2 FYNNEI. Unmatched junction bases numbered 13, after V lost 0 bases and J lost 5 bases. The CDR3 sequence is 18 residues long. The CDR3 reads CASSEAGTGIGRLETQYF. CDR3 sequence (DNA): TGTGCCAGCAGTGAAGCAGGGACAGGGATAGGCAGGTTGGAGACCCAGTACTTC. Drawing the rest from reference TRBV2 and TRBJ2-5, the complete variable domain is EPEVTQTPSHQVTQMGQEVILRCVPISNHLYFYWYRQILGQKVEFLVSFYNNEISEKSEIFDDQFSVERPDGSNFTLKIRSTKLEDSAMYFCASSEAGTGIGRLETQYFGPGTRLLVL.

This sequence joins TRBV2 and TRBJ2-6; possibly TRBD1 or TRBD2 for D (5 bases each). Germline V gives CDR1 SNHLY, CDR2 FYNNEI. V was cut by 4 bases and J by 2 bases, with 21 bases left in between. The CDR3 has 19 amino acids. Here the CDR3 DNA reads TGTGCCAGCAGTGGGCCCAGGGCCGCCCGGGAAGCTGGGGCCAACGTCCTGACTTTC. Amino acid sequence: CASSGPRAAREAGANVLTF.

J is TRBJ2-1 and V is TRBV30, with a possible D match to TRBD1 (5 bases). Germline CDR1 reads GTSNPN; CDR2 reads SVGIG (reference sequence). V lost 0 bases to trimming and J lost 3 bases, with 9 bases between them. The CDR3 has 14 amino acids. Written as DNA, the CDR3 is TGTGCCTGGAGTGTAACTCAGGGCTACAATGAGCAGTTCTTC. Translation gives CAWSVTQGYNEQFF.

The genes are TRBV6-6 and TRBJ2-3; the D gene is possibly TRBD1 (5 bases). The CDR3 has 15 amino acids. Germline V lookup: CDR1 MNHNY, CDR2 SVGAGI (reference sequence). V lost 2 bases and J lost 2, with 11 bases in between. CDR3 region: CASSYGRAPTDTQYF. As DNA, the CDR3 is TGTGCCAGCAGTTACGGCAGGGCCCCCACAGATACGCAGTATTTT.

V and J are TRBV5-1 and TRBJ2-2; 8 bases are shared with TRBD2. The V segment lost 0 bases and the J segment 6 bases; nucleotides outside the gene matches: 1. This CDR3 spans 14 amino acids. Germline V gene data show CDR1 as SGHRS and CDR2 as YFSETQ. The CDR3 sequence is CASSLAGGAGELFF. The CDR3 DNA follows: TGCGCCAGCAGCTTGGCGGGGGGGGCCGGGGAGCTGTTTTTT.

This clone was counted once. V and J are TRBV7-9 and TRBJ2-3; the D is unclear. The CDR3 is 13 residues long. Trimming stripped 5 bases from V and 0 bases from J, with 6 bases between. CDR1 is SEHNR, CDR2 FQNEAQ, per germline (reference sequence). CDR3 nucleotide sequence: TGTGCCAGCAGCCCGGCAAGCACAGATACGCAGTATTTT. The encoded protein is CASSPASTDTQYF.

The rearrangement uses TRBV5-1 and TRBJ1-2; D ambiguous. The germline V gene has CDR1 SGHRS and CDR2 YFSETQ. V lost 0 bases to trimming and J lost 5 bases, with 14 bases between them. This CDR3 has 15 amino acids. The CDR3 coding sequence is TGCGCCAGCAGCTTGGCCGGCGGCGATCTATATGGCTACACCTTC. It specifies CASSLAGGDLYGYTF.

The rearrangement joins TRBV4-1 to TRBJ2-1, with D perhaps matching TRBD1 (6 bases). V shed 1 base and J shed 7 bases, with 11 bases lying between them. This CDR3 has 14 residues. Germline-derived CDR1 and CDR2 are MGHRA and YSYEKL. The CDR3, as DNA: TGCGCCAGCAGCCAAGGGGGACAACGAAATGAGCAGTTCTTC. Translation gives CASSQGGQRNEQFF.

The chain combines TRBV5-1 with TRBJ2-3, with D tentatively TRBD1 (5 bases). The CDR3 totals 16 residues. V dropped 0 bases and J dropped 2 bases, with 13 bases sitting between them. Germline V gene sequence: CDR1 SGHRS, CDR2 YFSETQ. The CDR3 coding sequence is TGCGCCAGCAGCTTGGCCGGGCAGGGAAACACAGATACGCAGTATTTT. It translates to CASSLAGQGNTDTQYF.

The chain recombines TRBV7-6 with TRBJ1-1; D gene uncertain. This CDR3 is built from 13 residues. From germline, CDR1 is SGHVS and CDR2 FNYEAQ. V lost 0 bases, J lost 1 base, and 3 bases lay in between. The CDR3 DNA follows: TGTGCCAGCAGCTTAGCAGGGAACACTGAAGCTTTCTTT. Its translation is CASSLAGNTEAFF.

This chain links TRBV2 with TRBJ2-5; D is uncertain. V lost 6 bases to trimming and J lost 2 bases, with 10 bases between them. Germline CDR1 reads SNHLY; CDR2 reads FYNNEI. The CDR3 runs to 13 residues. CDR3 region: CASRENDQETQYF. The CDR3 DNA reads as TGTGCCAGCAGAGAGAATGATCAAGAGACCCAGTACTTC.

J is TRBJ2-3 and V is TRBV10-1, with D perhaps TRBD1 or TRBD2 (5 bases each). The CDR3 extends over 15 amino acids. V was trimmed by 1 base and J by 4 bases, leaving 12 bases between them. Germline V gene lookup returns CDR1 WNHNN and CDR2 SYGVQD (reference sequence). The CDR3 DNA sequence: TGCGCCAGCAGTGAGTTCAGGGACCCTCCAGATACGCAGTATTTT. This sequence encodes CASSEFRDPPDTQYF.

The V gene is TRBV5-1, the J gene TRBJ1-1; D unresolved. Germline-derived CDR1 and CDR2 are SGHRS and YFSETQ. Trimming left V 4 bases short and J 1 base short, with 14 bases between. The CDR3 consists of 15 residues. CDR3 nucleotides: TGCGCCAGCAGCCCCACGGGCAGGTGGAACACTGAAGCTTTCTTT. This encodes CASSPTGRWNTEAFF.

CDR3 sequence (DNA): TGTGCCAGCAGTGAACAGTGGAGGGGAGGGGACCAGCCCCAGCATTTT. It yields the protein CASSEQWRGGDQPQHF. The V gene is TRBV6-1, the J gene TRBJ1-5; a weak D match, TRBD1 (5 bases). V was shortened by 2 bases and J by 7 bases, with 18 bases between the two germline ends. This CDR3 is 16 amino acids long. CDR1 is MNHNS, CDR2 SASEGT, per germline.

The rearrangement joins TRBV5-8 to TRBJ1-6; D perhaps matches TRBD1 (6 bases). In germline, CDR1 is SGHTS, CDR2 YDEGEE. Trimming took 4 bases from V and 9 from J, leaving 11 bases between them. This CDR3 contains 13 residues. The CDR3: CASSANRASPLHF. In DNA, the CDR3 is TGTGCCAGCAGCGCAAACAGGGCTTCACCCCTCCACTTT.

The rearrangement links TRBV6-6 to TRBJ1-2; maybe TRBD1 (6 bases). Trimming removed 0 bases at V and 4 bases at J, with 9 bases between. CDR1 and CDR2 from the germline V gene are MNHNY and SVGAGI (reference sequence). This CDR3 has 14 amino acids. The CDR3 DNA is TGTGCCAGCAGTTACTCTGGACAGCGCTATGGCTACACCTTC. It is translated as CASSYSGQRYGYTF.

The V and J genes are TRBV6-1 and TRBJ2-7; D uncertain. Germline values: CDR1 MNHNS, CDR2 SASEGT. The CDR3 contains 14 residues. V dropped 1 base and J dropped 5 bases, with 12 bases sitting between them. This CDR3 reads CASSEDTVKNEQYF. The CDR3 DNA is TGTGCCAGCAGTGAAGACACGGTTAAAAACGAGCAGTACTTC.

V is TRBV27 and J is TRBJ1-5; D uncertain. The CDR3 spans 13 residues. The germline V gene has CDR1 MNHEY and CDR2 SMNVEV (reference sequence). V gave up 5 bases and J gave up 8 bases, with 13 bases separating them. The CDR3 nucleotides are TGTGCCAGCAGTGGGGATTGGATGAAGCCCCAGCATTTT. It yields the protein CASSGDWMKPQHF.

The V gene is TRBV28, the J gene TRBJ1-1; D call uncertain. CDR1 is MDHEN, CDR2 SYDVKM, per germline. Trimming pared 7 bases from V and 1 base from J, leaving 10 bases between. The CDR3 is 13 residues long. CDR3 bases: TGTGCCAGCAAGGACCATACGAACACTGAAGCTTTCTTT. Translation: CASKDHTNTEAFF. Based on the CDR3 plus reference TRBV28 and TRBJ1-1, the full variable domain is DVKVTQSSRYLVKRTGEKVFLECVQDMDHENMFWYRQDPGLGLRLIYFSYDVKMKEKGDIPEGYSVSREKKERFSLILESASTNQTSMYLCASKDHTNTEAFFGQGTRLTVV.

CDR3 nucleotides: TGTGCCAGCAACGTCGAGGCCTACGAGGGGCAGTACTTC. Protein: CASNVEAYEGQYF. The rearrangement links TRBV6-6 to TRBJ2-7; a weak D match, TRBD2 (5 bases). The V gene lost 7 bases and the J gene lost 9 bases, with 19 bases spanning the gap. Germline CDR1 and CDR2: MNHNY and SVGAGI (reference sequence). This CDR3 is built from 13 residues.

J is TRBJ1-4 and V is TRBV11-2; unclear D gene. Germline CDR1 and CDR2: SGHAT and FQNNGV. This CDR3 contains 12 residues. With 4 bases removed from V and 13 bases from J, the gap between germline ends came to 13 bases. The DNA for the CDR3 is TGTGCCAGCAGCTCCCTGGGCCACCGACTGTTTTTT. Translating it yields CASSSLGHRLFF.